The present T cell receptor (beta chain) was sequenced within a study of CXCR3-negative and CXCR3-positive naive CD8 T cells. Study-wide findings and caveats: CXCR3-positive naive cells had more hydrophobic TRB CDR3s than CXCR3-negative naive cells.

Turning to this clonotype: Its antigen is still unknown.

CD45RO-CCR7+CD27+CD95- cells counted as naive CD8+ T cells. UMI-tagged TRB cDNA libraries were built via 5' RACE. Using the 5' RACE reads, TCRdb records one entry per CDR3 protein without DNA. The sample spans 100,000 to 150,000 distinct CDR3 sequences; the ten largest clones claim roughly 0.59%. This TCR was sampled from a human donor in good health. Some clones in this sample may be carry-over from other donors' samples. The sample consisted of naive CXCR3+ CD8+ T cells from blood. Subset noted: CD45RO-CCR7+CD27+CD95- naive CD8+ T cells expressing CXCR3 (TNR3+).

CDR3 protein: CASSYLGELSYEQYF. The chain combines TRBV28 with TRBJ2-7; TCRdb's D gene call, TRBD2, goes unchecked for lack of DNA. The CDR3 consists of 15 residues. The germline CDR1 and CDR2 sequences are MDHEN and SYDVKM.